These T cell receptor beta chains were read from a single sample in a study of blood T cell repertoires in COVID-19. This table comes from immunoSEQ multiplex PCR, and its TCRdb copy is limited to in-frame clones, with some not included. The profile covers over 150,000 clones, with 80% to 90% appearing a single time and about 9.7% taken by the ten largest. The sample comprised peripheral blood. The source is a man aged 50 to 59 with active or convalescent COVID-19. Each CDR3 is given with its conserved first and last residue. A D gene is named only where the DNA matches it firmly. Size is omitted from some rows. Given values are once, few, many or a class for expanded clones.

>TRBV30|TRBJ1-5|-|-
TGTGCCTGGAGAGGACAGTCTCTTAAGCAGCCCCAGCATTTT
CAWRGQSLKQPQHF
>TRBV7-2|TRBJ1-1|-|-
TGTGCCAGCAGCTCCCACCGACGGGGGACGAACACTGAAGCTTTCTTT
CASSSHRRGTNTEAFF
>TRBV2|TRBJ1-2|-|-
TGTGCCAGCAGTGAAGCAGGTCGGGACTACACCTTC
CASSEAGRDYTF
>TRBV7-3|TRBJ2-1|TRBD2|-
TGTGCCAGCAGCTTAAATTCACCGACTAGCGGGAGTGTTGAGCAGTTCTTC
CASSLNSPTSGSVEQFF
>TRBV6-2/TRBV6-3|TRBJ2-1|TRBD2|-
TGTGCCAGCACCCCACTAGCGGGCTCCTACAATGAGCAGTTCTTC
CASTPLAGSYNEQFF
>TRBV11-2|TRBJ2-1|-|many
TGTGCCAGCAGCCCCCTGGGCAGCCTTAATGAGCAGTTCTTC
CASSPLGSLNEQFF
>TRBV6-5|TRBJ2-7|TRBD1|-
TGTGCCAGCAGAGGGGCAAACCCAGGGGGCGAGCAGTACTTC
CASRGANPGGEQYF
>TRBV4-2|TRBJ1-3|-|-
TGTGCCAGCAGCCAAGAGGTACGGAACACCATATATTTT
CASSQEVRNTIYF
>TRBV7-7|TRBJ2-1|TRBD1|-
TGTGCCAGCAGCGCCGGGACAGGGGGTTTGGACAATGAGCAGTTCTTC
CASSAGTGGLDNEQFF
>TRBV12-3/TRBV12-4|TRBJ2-5|-|-
TGTGCCAGCAGGGGGGCAAACGGAGAGACCCAGTACTTC
CASRGANGETQYF
>TRBV7-9|TRBJ1-3|-|-
TGTGCCAGCAGCTCCAGGGGCTCGCTTTATTCTGGAAACACCATATATTTT
CASSSRGSLYSGNTIYF
>TRBV19|TRBJ1-1|-|-
TGTGCCAGTAGTATTAGCCCCCTGAACACTGAAGCTTTCTTT
CASSISPLNTEAFF
>TRBV28|TRBJ2-2|TRBD1|-
TGTGCCAGCAAGGGACAGGGGGCCACCGGGGAGCTGTTTTTT
CASKGQGATGELFF
>TRBV5-4|TRBJ1-2|-|-
TGTGCCAGCAGCTTGGTCGCAGTTAACTATGGCTACACCTTC
CASSLVAVNYGYTF
>TRBV6-5|TRBJ1-1|TRBD1|-
TGTGCCACCACGACAGGGAGTAACACTGAAGCTTTCTTT
CATTTGSNTEAFF
>TRBV19|TRBJ1-2|-|-
TGTGCCAGTGGATCGGGCCCCGGGAACACCTTC
CASGSGPGNTF
>TRBV3-1/TRBV3-2|TRBJ2-7|-|-
TGTGCCAGCAGCCCTGCTAGCGTGAAGAACGAGCAGTACTTC
CASSPASVKNEQYF
>TRBV4-1|TRBJ1-2|-|-
TGCGCCAGCAGCCAAGACCAACTTGCGGATGGCTACACCTTC
CASSQDQLADGYTF
>TRBV28|TRBJ1-1|TRBD1|-
TGTGCCAGCAGTACACCAGGGGGCACTGAAGCTTTCTTT
CASSTPGGTEAFF